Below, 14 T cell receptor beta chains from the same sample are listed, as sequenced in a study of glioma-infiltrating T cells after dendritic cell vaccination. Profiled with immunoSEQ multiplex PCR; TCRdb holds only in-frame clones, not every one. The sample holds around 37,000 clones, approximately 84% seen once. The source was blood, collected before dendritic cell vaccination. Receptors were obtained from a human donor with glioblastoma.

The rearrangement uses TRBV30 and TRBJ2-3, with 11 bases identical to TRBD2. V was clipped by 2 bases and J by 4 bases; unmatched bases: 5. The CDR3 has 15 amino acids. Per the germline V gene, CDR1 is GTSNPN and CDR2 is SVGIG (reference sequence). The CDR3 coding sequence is TGTGCCTGGAGTTATAGCGGGGGGGCTGCAGATACGCAGTATTTT. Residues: CAWSYSGGAADTQYF.

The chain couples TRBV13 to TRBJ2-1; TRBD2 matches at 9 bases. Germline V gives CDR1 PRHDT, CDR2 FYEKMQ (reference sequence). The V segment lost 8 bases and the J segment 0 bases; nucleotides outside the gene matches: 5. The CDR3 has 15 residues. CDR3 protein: CASGVSGSSYNEQFF. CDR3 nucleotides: TGTGCCAGCGGGGTTAGCGGGAGCTCCTACAATGAGCAGTTCTTC.

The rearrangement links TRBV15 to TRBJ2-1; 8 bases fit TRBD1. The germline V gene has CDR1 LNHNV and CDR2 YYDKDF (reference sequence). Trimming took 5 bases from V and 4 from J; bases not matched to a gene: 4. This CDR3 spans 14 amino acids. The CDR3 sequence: CATSGTGGYNEQFF. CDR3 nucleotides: TGTGCCACCAGCGGTACAGGGGGTTACAATGAGCAGTTCTTC.

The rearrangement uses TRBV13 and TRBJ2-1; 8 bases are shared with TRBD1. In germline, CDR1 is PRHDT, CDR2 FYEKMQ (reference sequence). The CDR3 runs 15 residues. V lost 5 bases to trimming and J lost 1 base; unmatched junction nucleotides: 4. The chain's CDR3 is CASSVDRASYNEQFF. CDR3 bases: TGTGCCAGCAGCGTGGACAGGGCTTCCTACAATGAGCAGTTCTTC.

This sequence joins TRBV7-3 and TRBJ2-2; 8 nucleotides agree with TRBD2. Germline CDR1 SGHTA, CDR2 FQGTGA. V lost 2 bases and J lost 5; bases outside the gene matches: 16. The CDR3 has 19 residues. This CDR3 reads CASSLRGTRASGRTGELFF. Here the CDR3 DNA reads TGTGCCAGCAGCTTACGGGGGACGAGGGCTAGCGGGCGTACCGGGGAGCTGTTTTTT.

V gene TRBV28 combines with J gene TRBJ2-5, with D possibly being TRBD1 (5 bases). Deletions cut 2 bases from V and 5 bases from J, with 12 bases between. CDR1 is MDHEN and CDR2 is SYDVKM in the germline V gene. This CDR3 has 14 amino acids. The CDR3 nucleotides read TGTGCCAGCAGTTTAGGGGCTAGTCCCGAGACCCAGTACTTC. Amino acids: CASSLGASPETQYF.

CDR3 loop: CASSLAGETQYF. The CDR3 bases are TGCGCCAGCAGCTTGGCCGGGGAGACCCAGTACTTC. The chain employs TRBV5-1 and TRBJ2-5; D unclear. CDR1 and CDR2 (germline): SGHRS, YFSETQ. Trimming shortened V by 0 bases and J by 5 bases, and 5 bases separated the two germline ends. The CDR3 consists of 12 residues.

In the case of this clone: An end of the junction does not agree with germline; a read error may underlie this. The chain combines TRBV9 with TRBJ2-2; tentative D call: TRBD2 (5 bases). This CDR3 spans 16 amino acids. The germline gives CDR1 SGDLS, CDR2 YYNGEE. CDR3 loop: CASSVGSSMNTGELFF. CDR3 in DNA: TGCGCCAGCAGCGTAGGGAGCTCTATGAACACCGGGGAGCTGTTTTTT.

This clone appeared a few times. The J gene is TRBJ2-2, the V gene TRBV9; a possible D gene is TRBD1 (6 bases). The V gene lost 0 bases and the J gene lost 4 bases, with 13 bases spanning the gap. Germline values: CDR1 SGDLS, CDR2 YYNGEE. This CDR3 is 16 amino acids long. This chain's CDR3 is CASSVGQVMGTGELFF. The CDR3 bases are TGTGCCAGCAGCGTAGGACAGGTTATGGGCACCGGGGAGCTGTTTTTT.

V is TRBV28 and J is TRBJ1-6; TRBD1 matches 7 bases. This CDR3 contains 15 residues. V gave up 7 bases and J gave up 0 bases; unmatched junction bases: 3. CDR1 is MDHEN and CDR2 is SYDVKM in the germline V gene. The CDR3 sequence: CASIQGSSYNSPLHF. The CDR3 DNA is TGTGCCAGCATACAGGGGAGCTCCTATAATTCACCCCTCCACTTT.

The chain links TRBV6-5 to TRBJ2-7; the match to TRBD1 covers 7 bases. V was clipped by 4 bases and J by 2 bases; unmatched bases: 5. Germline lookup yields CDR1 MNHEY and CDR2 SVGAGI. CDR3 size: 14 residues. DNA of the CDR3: TGTGCCAGCAGTTCGACCGGGACAGCCTACGAGCAGTACTTC. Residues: CASSSTGTAYEQYF.

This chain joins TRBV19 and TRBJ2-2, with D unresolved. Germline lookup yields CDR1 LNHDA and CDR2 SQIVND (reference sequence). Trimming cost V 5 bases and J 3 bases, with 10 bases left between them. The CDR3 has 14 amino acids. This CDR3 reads CASSSAEDTGELFF. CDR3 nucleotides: TGTGCCAGTAGTTCCGCCGAGGACACCGGGGAGCTGTTTTTT. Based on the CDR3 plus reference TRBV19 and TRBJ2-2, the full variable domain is DGGITQSPKYLFRKEGQNVTLSCEQNLNHDAMYWYRQDPGQGLRLIYYSQIVNDFQKGDIAEGYSVSREKKESFPLTVTSAQKNPTAFYLCASSSAEDTGELFFGEGSRLTVL.

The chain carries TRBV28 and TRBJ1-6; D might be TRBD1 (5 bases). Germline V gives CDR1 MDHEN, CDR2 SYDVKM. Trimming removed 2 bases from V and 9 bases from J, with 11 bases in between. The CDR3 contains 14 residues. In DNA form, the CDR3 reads TGTGCCAGCAGTTTAGCAGGGCGGGGTTCACCCCTCCACTTT. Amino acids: CASSLAGRGSPLHF.

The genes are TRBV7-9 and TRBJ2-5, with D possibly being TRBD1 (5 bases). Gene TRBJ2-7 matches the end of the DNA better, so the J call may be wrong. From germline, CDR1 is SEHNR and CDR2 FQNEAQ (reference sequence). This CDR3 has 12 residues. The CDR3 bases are TGTGCCAGCAGCTATGGACATTACGAGCAGTACTTC. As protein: CASSYGHYEQYF.